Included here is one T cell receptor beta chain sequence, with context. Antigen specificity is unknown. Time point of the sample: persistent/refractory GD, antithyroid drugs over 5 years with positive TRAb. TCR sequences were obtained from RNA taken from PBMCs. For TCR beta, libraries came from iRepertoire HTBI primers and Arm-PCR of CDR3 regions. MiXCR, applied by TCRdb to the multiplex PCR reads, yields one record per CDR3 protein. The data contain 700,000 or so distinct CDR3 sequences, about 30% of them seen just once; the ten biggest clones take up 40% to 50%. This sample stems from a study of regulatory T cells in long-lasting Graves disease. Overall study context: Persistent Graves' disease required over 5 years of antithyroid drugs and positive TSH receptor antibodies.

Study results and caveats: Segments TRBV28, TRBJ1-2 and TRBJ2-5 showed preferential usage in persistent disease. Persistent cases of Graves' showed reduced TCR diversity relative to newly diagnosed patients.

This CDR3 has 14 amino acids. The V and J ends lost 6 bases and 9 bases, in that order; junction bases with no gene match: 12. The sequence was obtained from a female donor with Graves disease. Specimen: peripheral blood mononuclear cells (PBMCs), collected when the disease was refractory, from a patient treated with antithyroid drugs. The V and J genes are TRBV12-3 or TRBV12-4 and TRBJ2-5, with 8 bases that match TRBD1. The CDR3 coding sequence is TGTGCCAGCAGCCTGACAGGGGTAGCAGGGGCCCAGTACTTC. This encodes CASSLTGVAGAQYF.